These T cell receptor beta chains were read from a single sample in a study of blood T cell repertoires in COVID-19. Assay: immunoSEQ multiplex PCR; the TCRdb copy retains only in-frame clones and omits some. Of over 250,000 clones in the sample, approximately 90% are singletons; the top ten hold about 9.3%. The sample consisted of PBMCs or T cells enriched from blood (not recorded which). The receptors derive from a middle-aged man who had recovered from COVID-19. Each CDR3 is given without its conserved first and last residue.

J: TRBJ2-5; V: TRBV3-1/TRBV3-2; CDR3: ASSQGGTSGLGTQY
J: TRBJ1-2; V: TRBV7-3; CDR3: ASSLTVGQGAGGYT
J: TRBJ2-1; V: TRBV6-5; CDR3: ASSWREDHNEQF
J: TRBJ2-2; V: TRBV29-1; CDR3: SVSRGQTNTGELF
J: TRBJ1-4; V: TRBV6-5; CDR3: ASSYGGGRTNEKLF
J: TRBJ1-5; V: TRBV19; CDR3: ASTLVPRPSSNQPQH
J: TRBJ1-2; V: TRBV5-6; CDR3: ASSLMDRGHGYT
J: TRBJ2-3; V: TRBV2; CDR3: ASSYDRGTDTQY
J: TRBJ1-1; V: TRBV4-1; CDR3: ASSQVKGAGTEAF
J: TRBJ2-1; V: TRBV6-5; CDR3: ASRQQTGAENEQF
J: TRBJ2-1; V: TRBV19; CDR3: ASSLSGAFSYNEQF
J: TRBJ2-7; V: TRBV11-3; CDR3: ASSLGTRRQY
J: TRBJ2-2; V: TRBV6-5; CDR3: ASSYDLGGKSGELF
J: TRBJ2-3; V: TRBV4-2; CDR3: ASTPGGQGKTDTQY
J: TRBJ1-2; V: TRBV7-9; CDR3: ASSLGSRGGEYGYT
J: TRBJ1-1; V: TRBV20-1; CDR3: SAIADTEAF
J: TRBJ2-7; V: TRBV25-1; CDR3: ASSEPTGDEQY
J: TRBJ1-5; V: TRBV12-3/TRBV12-4; CDR3: ASSGQHYQPQH
J: TRBJ2-1; V: TRBV15; CDR3: ATSRGWGHSSYNEQF
J: TRBJ2-5; V: TRBV18; CDR3: ASSPPSRGAWETQY
J: TRBJ1-2; V: TRBV11-2; CDR3: ASSSDNVGGWGIYGYT
J: TRBJ1-3; V: TRBV4-1; CDR3: ASSQVGTAGNTIY
J: TRBJ1-5; V: TRBV27; CDR3: ASSRGSADQPQH
J: TRBJ1-5; V: TRBV6-5; CDR3: ASSQDRQGQPQH
J: TRBJ1-4; V: TRBV5-4; CDR3: ASSSKSTGSGVNEKLF
J: TRBJ2-5; V: TRBV7-2; CDR3: ASSLAGTSGGASGY
J: TRBJ1-1; V: TRBV28; CDR3: ASSFTAYNTEAF
J: TRBJ1-2; V: TRBV6-5; CDR3: ASRQTGGDGYT
J: TRBJ1-5; V: TRBV5-8; CDR3: ASSFPGFNQPQH
J: TRBJ1-5; V: TRBV7-3; CDR3: ASSLKGRGNQPQH
J: TRBJ1-5; V: TRBV28; CDR3: ASSFYLGGIISNQPQH
J: TRBJ2-2; V: TRBV27; CDR3: ASSSLHRGTGELF
J: TRBJ2-4; V: TRBV11-3; CDR3: ASSIPEGVDIQY
J: TRBJ2-7; V: TRBV28; CDR3: ASGGRGQGVREQY
J: TRBJ2-7; V: TRBV12-5; CDR3: ASGLGGSFHEQY
J: TRBJ2-1; V: TRBV4-2; CDR3: ASSQDRRGSYNEQF
J: TRBJ2-2; V: TRBV9; CDR3: ASSTGTGELF
J: TRBJ1-5; V: TRBV28; CDR3: ASSHYRGSNQPQH
J: TRBJ2-1; V: TRBV6-4; CDR3: ASSPGTGVNEQF
J: TRBJ1-1; V: TRBV5-5; CDR3: ASSLTHTEAF
J: TRBJ1-1; V: TRBV25-1; CDR3: ASSGTGRGTEAF
J: TRBJ1-5; V: TRBV11-2; CDR3: ASSLGRASNQPQH
J: TRBJ1-1; V: TRBV19; CDR3: ASSREGEPTEAF
J: TRBJ2-1; V: TRBV21-1; CDR3: ASSRPGQASNEQF
J: TRBJ1-5; V: TRBV18; CDR3: ASSRQDNQPQH
J: TRBJ2-7; V: TRBV28; CDR3: ASSLDNYEQY
J: TRBJ2-1; V: TRBV28; CDR3: ASRTTGMGTQF